This entry features one TCR beta chain sequence. Original methodology: Scientists estimated how many nucleated cells there were by amplifying reference gene primers. Generated by immunoSEQ multiplex PCR, the TCRdb table keeps only in-frame clones and is missing some. V, J and clone size derive from that table, while D and trimming were established from the DNA sequence. Of around 700,000 clones listed, around 90% are singletons. With V trimmed by 5 bases and J by 0 bases, 5 bases remained unmatched. The germline V gene has CDR1 MNHEY and CDR2 SVGEGT. The CDR3 spans 15 residues. This sample was included in a study of blood T cell repertoires in COVID-19. Study-level background: Acute and convalescent COVID-19 specimens originated in the United States, Italy and Spain. In each case, the material was cDNA or gDNA derived from T cells, B-cell-depleted T cells, or PBMCs.

The clonotype comes from a woman younger than 30 with acute or convalescent COVID-19. The genes are TRBV6-2 or TRBV6-3 and TRBJ2-3; 7 bases map to TRBD1. Specimen: peripheral blood. The CDR3 nucleotides read TGTGCCAGCAGTGCCGGGACAGCTAGCACAGATACGCAGTATTTT. Translation gives CASSAGTASTDTQYF.